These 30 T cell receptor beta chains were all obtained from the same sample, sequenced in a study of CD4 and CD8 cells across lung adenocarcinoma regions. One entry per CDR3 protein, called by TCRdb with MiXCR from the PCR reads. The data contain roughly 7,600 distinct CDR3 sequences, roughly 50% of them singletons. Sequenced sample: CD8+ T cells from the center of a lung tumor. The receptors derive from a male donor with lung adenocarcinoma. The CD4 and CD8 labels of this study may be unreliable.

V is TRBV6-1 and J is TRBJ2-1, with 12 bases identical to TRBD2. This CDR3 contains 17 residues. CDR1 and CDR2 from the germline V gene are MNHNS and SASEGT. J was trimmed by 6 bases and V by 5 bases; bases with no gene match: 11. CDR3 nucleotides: TGTGCCAGCAGTCCAGCACTACTAGCGGGAGGCCGCAATGAGCAGTTCTTC. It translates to CASSPALLAGGRNEQFF.

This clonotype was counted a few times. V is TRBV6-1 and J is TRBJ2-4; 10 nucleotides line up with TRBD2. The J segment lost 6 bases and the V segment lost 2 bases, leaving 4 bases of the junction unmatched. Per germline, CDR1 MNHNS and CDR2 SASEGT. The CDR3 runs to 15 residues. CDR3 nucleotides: TGTGCCAGCAGTGAAATGGCTAGCGGGAGAAACATTCAGTACTTC. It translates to CASSEMASGRNIQYF.

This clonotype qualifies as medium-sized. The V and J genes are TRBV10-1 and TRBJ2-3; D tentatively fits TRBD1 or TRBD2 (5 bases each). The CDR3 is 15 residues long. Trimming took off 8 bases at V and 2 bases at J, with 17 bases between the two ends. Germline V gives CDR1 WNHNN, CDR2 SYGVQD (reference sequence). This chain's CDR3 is CASLLRGKSTDTQYF. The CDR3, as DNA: TGCGCCAGCTTGCTGAGGGGAAAATCCACAGATACGCAGTATTTT.

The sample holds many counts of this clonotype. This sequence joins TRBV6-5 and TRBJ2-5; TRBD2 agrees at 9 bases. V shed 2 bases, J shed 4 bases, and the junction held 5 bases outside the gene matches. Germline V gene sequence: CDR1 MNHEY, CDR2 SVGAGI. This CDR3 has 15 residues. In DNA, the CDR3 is TGTGCCAGCAGTTACCGCGGGGGGGCCGGAGAGACCCAGTACTTC. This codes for CASSYRGGAGETQYF.

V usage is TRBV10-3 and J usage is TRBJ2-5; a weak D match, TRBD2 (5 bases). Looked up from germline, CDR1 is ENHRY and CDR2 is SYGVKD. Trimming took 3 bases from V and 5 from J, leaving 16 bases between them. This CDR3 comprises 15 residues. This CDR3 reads CAISDDRGLRETQYF. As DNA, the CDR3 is TGTGCCATCAGTGACGACCGGGGTCTGCGGGAGACCCAGTACTTC.

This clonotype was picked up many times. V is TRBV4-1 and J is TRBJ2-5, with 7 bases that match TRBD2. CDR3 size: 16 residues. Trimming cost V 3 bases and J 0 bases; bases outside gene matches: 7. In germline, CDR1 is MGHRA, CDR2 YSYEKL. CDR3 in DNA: TGCGCCAGCAGCCATCCGAAGCGGGGCCACCAAGAGACCCAGTACTTC. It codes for CASSHPKRGHQETQYF.

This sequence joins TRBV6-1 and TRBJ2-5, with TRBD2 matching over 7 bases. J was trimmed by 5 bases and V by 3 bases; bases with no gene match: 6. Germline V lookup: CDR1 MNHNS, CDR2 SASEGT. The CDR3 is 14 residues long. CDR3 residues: CASSEGSGGETQYF. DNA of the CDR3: TGTGCCAGCAGTGAGGGCTCCGGGGGGGAGACCCAGTACTTC.

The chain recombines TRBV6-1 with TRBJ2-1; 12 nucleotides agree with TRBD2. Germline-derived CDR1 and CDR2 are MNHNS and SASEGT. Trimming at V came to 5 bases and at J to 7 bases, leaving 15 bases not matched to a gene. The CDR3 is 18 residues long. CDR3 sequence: CASSPLGLAGGLGNEQFF. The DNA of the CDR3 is TGTGCCAGCAGTCCCCTCGGGCTAGCGGGGGGGCTAGGAAATGAGCAGTTCTTC.

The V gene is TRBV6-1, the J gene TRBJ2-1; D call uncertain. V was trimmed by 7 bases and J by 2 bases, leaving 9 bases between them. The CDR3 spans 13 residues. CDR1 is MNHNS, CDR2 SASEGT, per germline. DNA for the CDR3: TGTGCCAGCAAGGGTCGAACCTACAATGAGCAGTTCTTC. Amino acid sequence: CASKGRTYNEQFF.

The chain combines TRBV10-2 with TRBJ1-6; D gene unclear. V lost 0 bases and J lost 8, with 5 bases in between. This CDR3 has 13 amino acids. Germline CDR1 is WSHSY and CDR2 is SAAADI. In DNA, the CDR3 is TGCGCCAGCAGTGAGTCTCGGGATTCACCCCTCCACTTT. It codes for CASSESRDSPLHF.

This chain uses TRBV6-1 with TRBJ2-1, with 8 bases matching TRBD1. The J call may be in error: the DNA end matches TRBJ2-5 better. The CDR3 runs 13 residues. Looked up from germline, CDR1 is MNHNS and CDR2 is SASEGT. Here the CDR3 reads CASRKGQAETQYF. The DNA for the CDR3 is TGTGCCAGCAGGAAGGGACAGGCAGAGACCCAGTACTTC.

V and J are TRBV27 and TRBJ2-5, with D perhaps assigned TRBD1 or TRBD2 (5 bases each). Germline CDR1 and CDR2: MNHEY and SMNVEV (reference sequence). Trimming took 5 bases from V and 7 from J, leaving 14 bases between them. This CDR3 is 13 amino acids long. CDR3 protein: CASSLGTGMTQYF. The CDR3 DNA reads TGTGCCAGCAGTCTCGGGACGGGTATGACCCAGTACTTC.

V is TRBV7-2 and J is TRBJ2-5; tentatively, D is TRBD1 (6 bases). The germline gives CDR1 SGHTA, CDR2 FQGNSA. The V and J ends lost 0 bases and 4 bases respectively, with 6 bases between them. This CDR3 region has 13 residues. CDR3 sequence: CASSLARGETQYF. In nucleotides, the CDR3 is TGTGCCAGCAGCTTAGCCAGGGGAGAGACCCAGTACTTC.

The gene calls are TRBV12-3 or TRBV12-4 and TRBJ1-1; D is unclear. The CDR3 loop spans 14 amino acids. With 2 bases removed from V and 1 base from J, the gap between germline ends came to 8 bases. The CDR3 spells CASSLNSQNTEAFF. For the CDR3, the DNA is TGTGCCAGCAGTTTAAACAGCCAGAACACTGAAGCTTTCTTT.

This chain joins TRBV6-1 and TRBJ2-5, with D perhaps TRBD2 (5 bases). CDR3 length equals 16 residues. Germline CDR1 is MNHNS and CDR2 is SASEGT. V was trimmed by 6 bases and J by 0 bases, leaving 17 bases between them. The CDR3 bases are TGTGCCAGCAGGGCGGAGGCAAATACGTACCAAGAGACCCAGTACTTC. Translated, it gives CASRAEANTYQETQYF.

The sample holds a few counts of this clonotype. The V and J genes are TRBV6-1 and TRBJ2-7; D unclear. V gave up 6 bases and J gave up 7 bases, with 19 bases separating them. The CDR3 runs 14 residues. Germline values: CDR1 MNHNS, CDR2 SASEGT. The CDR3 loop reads CASSSRAPLWEQYF. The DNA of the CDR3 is TGTGCCAGCAGCAGCCGGGCGCCTCTTTGGGAGCAGTACTTC.

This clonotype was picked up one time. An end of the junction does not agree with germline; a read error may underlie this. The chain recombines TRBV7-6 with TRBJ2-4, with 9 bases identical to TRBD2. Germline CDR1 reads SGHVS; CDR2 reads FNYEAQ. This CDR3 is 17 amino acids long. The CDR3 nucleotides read TGTGCCAGCAGCTTAGCGGCGGGGGGGGGAGCCAAAAACACTCAGTACTTC. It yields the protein CASSLAAGGGAKNTQYF.

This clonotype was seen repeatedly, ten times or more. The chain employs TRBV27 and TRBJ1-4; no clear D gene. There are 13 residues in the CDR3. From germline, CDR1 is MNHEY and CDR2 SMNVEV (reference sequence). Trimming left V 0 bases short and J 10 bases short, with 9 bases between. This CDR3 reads CASSLSSVGKLFF. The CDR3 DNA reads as TGTGCCAGCAGTTTATCTTCCGTGGGAAAACTGTTTTTT.

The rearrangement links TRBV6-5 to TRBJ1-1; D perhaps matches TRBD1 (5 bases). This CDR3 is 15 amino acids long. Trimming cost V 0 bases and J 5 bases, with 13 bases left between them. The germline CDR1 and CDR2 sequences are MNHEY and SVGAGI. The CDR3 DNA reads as TGTGCCAGCAGTTACTCGACTAGGGGAGGGACTGAAGCTTTCTTT. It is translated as CASSYSTRGGTEAFF.

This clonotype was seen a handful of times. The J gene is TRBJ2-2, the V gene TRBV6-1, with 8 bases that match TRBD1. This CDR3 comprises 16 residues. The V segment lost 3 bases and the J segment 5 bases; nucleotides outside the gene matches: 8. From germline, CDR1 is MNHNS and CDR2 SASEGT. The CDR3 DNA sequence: TGTGCCAGCAGTGAGAGACGGACAGGGAGGACCGGGGAGCTGTTTTTT. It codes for CASSERRTGRTGELFF.

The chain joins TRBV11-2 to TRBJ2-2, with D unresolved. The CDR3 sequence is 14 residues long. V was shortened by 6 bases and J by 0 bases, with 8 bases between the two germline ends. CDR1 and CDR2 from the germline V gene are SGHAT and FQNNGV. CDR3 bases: TGTGCCAGCAGGGTAGCTCCGAACACCGGGGAGCTGTTTTTT. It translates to CASRVAPNTGELFF.

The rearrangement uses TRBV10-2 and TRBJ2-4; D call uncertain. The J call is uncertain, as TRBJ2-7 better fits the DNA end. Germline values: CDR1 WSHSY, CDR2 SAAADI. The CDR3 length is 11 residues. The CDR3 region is CASSETYEQYF. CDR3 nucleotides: TGCGCCAGCAGTGAGACCTACGAGCAGTACTTC.

CDR3 sequence: CASNLAGSDEQFF. DNA of the CDR3: TGCGCCAGCAATTTAGCGGGGAGCGATGAGCAGTTCTTC. The V gene is TRBV10-2, the J gene TRBJ2-1; 8 bases match TRBD2. CDR3 length: 13 amino acids. Germline assignment: CDR1 WSHSY and CDR2 SAAADI. J lost 8 bases, V lost 7 bases, and 7 bases had no gene match.

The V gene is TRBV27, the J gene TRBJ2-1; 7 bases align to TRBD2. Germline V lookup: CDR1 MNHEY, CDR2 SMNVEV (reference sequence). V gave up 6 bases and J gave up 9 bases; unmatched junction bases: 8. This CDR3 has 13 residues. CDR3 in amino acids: CASSSVAGGEQFF. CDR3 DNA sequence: TGTGCCAGCAGCTCCGTAGCGGGCGGTGAGCAGTTCTTC.

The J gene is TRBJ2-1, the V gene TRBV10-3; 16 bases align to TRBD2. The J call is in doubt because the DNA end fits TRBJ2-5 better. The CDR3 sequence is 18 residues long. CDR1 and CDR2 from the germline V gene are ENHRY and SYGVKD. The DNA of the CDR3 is TGTGCCATCAGTGGGGGACTAGCGGGAGGGCCTGCGAGAGAGACCCAGTACTTC. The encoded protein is CAISGGLAGGPARETQYF.

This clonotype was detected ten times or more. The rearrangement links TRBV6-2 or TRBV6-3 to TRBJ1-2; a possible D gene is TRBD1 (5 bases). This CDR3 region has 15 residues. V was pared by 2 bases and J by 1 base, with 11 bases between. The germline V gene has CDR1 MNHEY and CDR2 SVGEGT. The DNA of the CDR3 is TGTGCCAGCAGTTACCCAGACAGCTTTAACTATGGCTACACCTTC. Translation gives CASSYPDSFNYGYTF.

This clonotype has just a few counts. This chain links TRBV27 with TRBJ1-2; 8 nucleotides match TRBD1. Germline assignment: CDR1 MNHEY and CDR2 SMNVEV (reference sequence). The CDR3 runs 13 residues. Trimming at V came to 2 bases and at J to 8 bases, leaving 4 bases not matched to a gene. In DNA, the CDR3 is TGTGCCAGCAGTTTAGGCAGGGGGCACGGCTACACCTTC. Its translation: CASSLGRGHGYTF.

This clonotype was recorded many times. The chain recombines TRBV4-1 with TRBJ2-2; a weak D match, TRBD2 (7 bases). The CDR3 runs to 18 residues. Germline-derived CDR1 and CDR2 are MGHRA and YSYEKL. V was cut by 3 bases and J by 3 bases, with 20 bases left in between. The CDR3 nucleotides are TGCGCCAGCAGCCACAATAAGGGGGGGGGCCTTTACACCGGGGAGCTGTTTTTT. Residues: CASSHNKGGGLYTGELFF.

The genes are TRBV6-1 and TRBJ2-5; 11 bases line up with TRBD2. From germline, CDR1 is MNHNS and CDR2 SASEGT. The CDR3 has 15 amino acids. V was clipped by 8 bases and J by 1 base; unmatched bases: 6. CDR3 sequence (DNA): TGTGCCAGCGCTATTCTAGCGGGAGGCCAAGAGACCCAGTACTTC. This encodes CASAILAGGQETQYF.

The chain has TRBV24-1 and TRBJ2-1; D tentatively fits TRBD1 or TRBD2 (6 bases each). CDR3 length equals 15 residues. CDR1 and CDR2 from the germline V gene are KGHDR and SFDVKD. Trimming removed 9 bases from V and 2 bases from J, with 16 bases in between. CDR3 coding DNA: TGTGCCACCCGGGGGCGGGGAACTACCTACAATGAGCAGTTCTTC. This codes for CATRGRGTTYNEQFF.